This T cell receptor beta chain was retrieved from a study of T cell responses to AZD1222 COVID-19 vaccine. About the research overall: Researchers grouped second doses given at about 4 or about 12 weeks into one pool. Notes on the study in general: At baseline, seropositivity was found in only a handful of AZD1222 recipients. When two AZD1222 doses had been given, Spike-specific TCR breadth and depth rose. Reports say nearly half of spike-specific TCRs go after unmutated variant regions.

After removal of 2 bases from V and 3 bases from J, the junction contained 4 bases not matched to a gene. The germline V gene encodes CDR1 SGDLS and CDR2 YYNGEE. CDR3 size: 15 residues. Of note for this clone: Its antigen is currently unknown.

The data were produced by immunoSEQ multiplex PCR, yet TCRdb's version contains in-frame clones alone and is incomplete. The sample consists of 100,000 or so clones, around 84% of them appearing once. The sample was peripheral blood, taken on day 0 of AZD1222 vaccination. J is TRBJ1-4 and V is TRBV9; 7 bases match TRBD1. This clonotype originated in an adult in good health. The CDR3 DNA reads TGTGCCAGCAGCGTCGCAGGGGGGGCTAATGAAAAACTGTTTTTT. It codes for CASSVAGGANEKLFF.